This section outlines one T cell receptor beta chain sequence together with its context. This sample is drawn from a study of cytomegalovirus exposure and HLA in healthy donors. The PCR had 60 Vbeta and 13 Jbeta primers. Assay used: immunoSEQ multiplex PCR; TCRdb lists only in-frame clones, some missing. The table has 150,000 to 200,000 clones, 80% to 90% seen once; the top ten hold approximately 2.1%. The V end was cut by 2 bases, the J end by 1 base, with 13 bases between. Germline CDR1 and CDR2: SGHNT and YYREEE (reference sequence). CDR3 length: 16 amino acids. The chain combines TRBV5-4 with TRBJ1-3, with D possibly matching TRBD1 (6 bases). The TCR was taken from a woman aged 18-30 years in good health and CMV-seronegative. Sequenced input: PBMCs. The CDR3: CASSLGGGNSGNTIYF. Here the CDR3 DNA reads TGTGCCAGCAGCTTAGGGGGGGGGAATTCTGGAAACACCATATATTTT.